This T cell receptor beta chain was identified during a study of CD8 T cells in ankylosing spondylitis. Findings of the study overall: As for the disease-linked clones, they showed a CD8+ phenotype and occurred at relatively low frequencies in peripheral blood. Certain motif variants had earlier been reported in reactive arthritis synovial fluid and blood. Seemingly distinctive of ankylosing spondylitis blood was a TCR beta motif formed by eight highly homologous variants.

As for this clonotype: No antigen is known for it.

CDR1 and CDR2 (germline): DFQATT, SNEGSKA (reference sequence). This CDR3 has 14 residues. Trimming cost V 6 bases and J 4 bases; bases outside gene matches: 10. The authors made TCR beta libraries by quantitative 5'-RACE with molecular barcodes. A single record per CDR3 protein comes from TCRdb applying MiXCR to the 5' RACE reads. The sample includes hundreds of thousands of distinct CDR3 sequences, around 26% seen only once; the top ten take approximately 1%. Sequenced input: blood, either unsorted or a sorted T cell fraction (not recorded which). V and J are TRBV20-1 and TRBJ1-2; the match to TRBD1 covers 8 bases. The source is a male donor with ankylosing spondylitis. In nucleotides, the CDR3 is TGCAGTGCCCGGGACAGGCCGATCCTCTATGGCTACACCTTC. This sequence encodes CSARDRPILYGYTF.